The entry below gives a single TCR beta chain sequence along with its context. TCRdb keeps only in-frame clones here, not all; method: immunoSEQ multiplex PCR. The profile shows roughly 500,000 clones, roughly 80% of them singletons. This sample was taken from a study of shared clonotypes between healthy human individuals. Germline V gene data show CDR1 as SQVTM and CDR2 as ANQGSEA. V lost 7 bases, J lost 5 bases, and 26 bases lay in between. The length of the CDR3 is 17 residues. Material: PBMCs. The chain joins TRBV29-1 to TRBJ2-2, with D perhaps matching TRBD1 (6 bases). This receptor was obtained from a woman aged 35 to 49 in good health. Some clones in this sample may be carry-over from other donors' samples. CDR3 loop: CSADPQGPTKSTGELFF. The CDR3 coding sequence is TGCAGCGCAGACCCCCAGGGGCCCACAAAGTCAACCGGGGAGCTGTTTTTT.